A single sample gave rise to the 20 T cell receptor beta chains below, sequenced in a study of T cells in Graves' hyperthyroidism and ophthalmopathy. The investigators amplified TCR beta CDR3 regions from RNA transcripts. HTBI primers were employed in a first-round RT-PCR of the TCR CDR3. TCRdb recomputed calls from the multiplex PCR reads with MiXCR, one row per CDR3 protein. The sample includes some 650,000 distinct CDR3 sequences, approximately 15% of them seen just once. Sequenced sample: blood. These receptors were obtained from a woman aged 40-49 years with Graves' ophthalmopathy.

The sample holds many counts of this clonotype. The genes are TRBV13 and TRBJ2-2, with 10 nucleotides matching TRBD2. From germline, CDR1 is PRHDT and CDR2 FYEKMQ (reference sequence). The CDR3 spans 16 residues. V shed 3 bases, J shed 6 bases, and the junction held 7 bases outside the gene matches. CDR3 sequence: CASSFSGRLGAGELFF. The CDR3, as DNA: TGTGCCAGCAGCTTTAGCGGGAGGCTGGGTGCCGGGGAGCTGTTTTTT.

This clonotype was seen a handful of times. The chain has TRBV6-1 and TRBJ1-1; D unresolved. The CDR3 loop spans 15 amino acids. Germline lookup yields CDR1 MNHNS and CDR2 SASEGT. V was pared by 6 bases and J by 1 base, with 15 bases between. CDR3 nucleotides: TGTGCCAGCAGCCAACCTCCCCCCAAGAACACTGAAGCTTTCTTT. Amino acid sequence: CASSQPPPKNTEAFF.

This clonotype was detected ten times or more. This sequence joins TRBV20-1 and TRBJ2-1, with 11 bases that match TRBD2. Trimming at V came to 3 bases and at J to 0 bases, leaving 10 bases not matched to a gene. The CDR3 length is 18 residues. Germline loops: CDR1 DFQATT, CDR2 SNEGSKA (reference sequence). The CDR3 coding sequence is TGCAGTGCTAGTGGGGCTAGCGGGAGGAGGAGCTCCTACAATGAGCAGTTCTTC. Translating it yields CSASGASGRRSSYNEQFF.

V usage is TRBV10-2 and J usage is TRBJ2-3; the match to TRBD2 covers 13 bases. The length of the CDR3 is 15 residues. With V trimmed by 7 bases and J by 4 bases, 5 bases remained unmatched. CDR1 is WSHSY and CDR2 is SAAADI in the germline V gene. CDR3 in DNA: TGCGCCAGCATAGGACTAGCGGGGGTGGCAGATACGCAGTATTTT. As protein: CASIGLAGVADTQYF.

This clonotype appeared many times. J is TRBJ1-1 and V is TRBV20-1; unclear D gene. CDR1 DFQATT and CDR2 SNEGSKA come from the germline V gene (reference sequence). Trimming stripped 4 bases from V and 3 bases from J, with 18 bases between. The CDR3 length is 15 residues. CDR3 in amino acids: CSATHPTSGDTEAFF. Here the CDR3 DNA reads TGCAGTGCTACCCACCCGACCAGTGGAGACACTGAAGCTTTCTTT.

This clonotype was seen repeatedly, ten times or more. The V and J genes are TRBV12-3 or TRBV12-4 and TRBJ2-5, with 13 positions matching TRBD2. V shed 6 bases, J shed 5 bases, and the junction held 6 bases outside the gene matches. This CDR3 is 15 amino acids long. CDR3 region: CASSRTSGSVETQYF. The CDR3 DNA reads TGTGCCAGCAGCCGGACTAGCGGGAGTGTGGAGACCCAGTACTTC.

This chain uses TRBV24-1 with TRBJ2-2; no firm D call. The CDR3 runs 14 residues. CDR1 is KGHDR and CDR2 is SFDVKD in the germline V gene. V lost 4 bases, J lost 9 bases, and 14 bases lay in between. The CDR3 region is CATSDPSESRELFF. The DNA for the CDR3 is TGTGCCACCAGTGACCCATCGGAGAGCCGGGAGCTGTTTTTT.

CDR3 loop: CASSSPGQARNTIYF. CDR3 coding DNA: TGTGCCAGCAGTTCGCCGGGACAGGCACGAAACACCATATATTTT. The chain recombines TRBV12-3 or TRBV12-4 with TRBJ1-3; 8 nucleotides line up with TRBD1. The CDR3 loop spans 15 amino acids. V lost 4 bases and J lost 5; bases outside the gene matches: 7.

This clonotype was seen repeatedly, ten times or more. The chain links TRBV20-1 to TRBJ2-1; D is ambiguous. Trimming took off 5 bases at V and 7 bases at J, with 9 bases between the two ends. Per the germline V gene, CDR1 is DFQATT and CDR2 is SNEGSKA (reference sequence). The CDR3 runs to 11 residues. The CDR3 region has the DNA TGCAGTGCTGCTACTTTGAATGAGCAGTTCTTC. This encodes CSAATLNEQFF.

The rearrangement joins TRBV19 to TRBJ1-5, with D uncertain. The V gene's germline CDR1 is LNHDA and CDR2 SQIVND (reference sequence). Trimming stripped 10 bases from V and 5 bases from J, with 9 bases between. CDR3 length: 11 amino acids. The CDR3: CATPSDQPQHF. The CDR3 DNA is TGTGCCACCCCGTCCGATCAGCCCCAGCATTTT. Drawing the rest from reference TRBV19 and TRBJ1-5, the complete variable domain is DGGITQSPKYLFRKEGQNVTLSCEQNLNHDAMYWYRQDPGQGLRLIYYSQIVNDFQKGDIAEGYSVSREKKESFPLTVTSAQKNPTAFYLCATPSDQPQHFGDGTRLSIL.

There are a few counts of this clonotype. This chain uses TRBV5-1 with TRBJ1-3; tentatively, D is TRBD1 (5 bases). The V end was cut by 5 bases, the J end by 8 bases, with 14 bases between. This CDR3 is built from 13 residues. Germline loops: CDR1 SGHRS, CDR2 YFSETQ. DNA of the CDR3: TGCGCCAGCAGTCCGGACGGGGGTGACACCATATATTTT. This sequence encodes CASSPDGGDTIYF.

The chain carries TRBV3-1 and TRBJ2-1; 8 positions agree with TRBD1. Looked up from germline, CDR1 is LGHDT and CDR2 is YNNKEL (reference sequence). Trimming removed 4 bases from V and 9 bases from J; junction bases left unmatched: 5. CDR3 length equals 13 residues. The CDR3 loop reads CASSRGQGREQFF. The CDR3 region has the DNA TGTGCCAGCAGCCGAGGACAGGGCCGTGAGCAGTTCTTC.

In its sample, this clonotype was seen many times. The J gene is TRBJ1-5, the V gene TRBV2, with a tentative D call TRBD1 (6 bases). From germline, CDR1 is SNHLY and CDR2 FYNNEI. V lost 6 bases and J lost 7, with 10 bases in between. The CDR3 totals 12 residues. The CDR3 region is CASSLQGQPQHF. CDR3 bases: TGTGCCAGCAGCCTACAGGGCCAGCCCCAGCATTTT.

This clonotype was detected many times. The rearrangement links TRBV7-2 to TRBJ1-6; no definite D call. This CDR3 is 21 amino acids long. Trimming removed 2 bases at V and 0 bases at J, with 23 bases between. CDR1 SGHTA and CDR2 FQGNSA come from the germline V gene. The CDR3 protein is CASSLRERYGRSSSYNSPLHF. Written as DNA, the CDR3 is TGTGCCAGCAGCTTACGGGAACGTTACGGACGGTCCAGCTCCTATAATTCACCCCTCCACTTT.

This clonotype showed up many times. The chain links TRBV2 to TRBJ2-5, with 11 bases identical to TRBD2. Germline CDR1 SNHLY, CDR2 FYNNEI. With V trimmed by 3 bases and J by 5 bases, 5 bases remained unmatched. There are 15 residues in the CDR3. CDR3: CASSDQLAGGETQYF. The CDR3 DNA is TGTGCCAGCAGTGACCAGCTAGCGGGGGGTGAGACCCAGTACTTC. Supplemented by reference TRBV2 and TRBJ2-5, the full variable domain reads EPEVTQTPSHQVTQMGQEVILRCVPISNHLYFYWYRQILGQKVEFLVSFYNNEISEKSEIFDDQFSVERPDGSNFTLKIRSTKLEDSAMYFCASSDQLAGGETQYFGPGTRLLVL.

This clonotype has a handful of counts. The CDR3 sequence is CASSLSLAGGDEQFF. CDR3 DNA: TGTGCCAGCAGTTTATCCCTAGCGGGAGGGGATGAGCAGTTCTTC. The chain combines TRBV28 with TRBJ2-1, with 12 bases identical to TRBD2. The CDR3 is 15 residues long. Germline V gene sequence: CDR1 MDHEN, CDR2 SYDVKM. The V segment lost 1 base and the J segment 8 bases; nucleotides outside the gene matches: 3.

This clonotype came up many times. This chain uses TRBV29-1 with TRBJ2-3, with D unclear. V shed 6 bases and J shed 4 bases, with 11 bases lying between them. Germline CDR1 is SQVTM and CDR2 is ANQGSEA. This CDR3 has 12 residues. Here the CDR3 reads CSVVSGSDTQYF. The CDR3, as DNA: TGCAGCGTCGTGAGTGGGTCAGATACGCAGTATTTT.

The CDR3 sequence is CASSRLGVGQPQHF. Written as DNA, the CDR3 is TGCGCCAGCAGCCGCCTCGGGGTCGGTCAGCCCCAGCATTTT. The rearrangement joins TRBV4-1 to TRBJ1-5; no firm D call. Germline V CDR1 and CDR2: MGHRA, YSYEKL. The V and J ends lost 4 bases and 6 bases respectively, with 13 bases between them. The CDR3 has 14 residues.

This clonotype showed up many times. The chain uses TRBV30 and TRBJ1-1; D is ambiguous. The germline V gene has CDR1 GTSNPN and CDR2 SVGIG (reference sequence). The length of the CDR3 is 15 residues. Between the trimmed V and J ends, which lost 0 bases and 3 bases, there was a span of 14 bases. CDR3: CAWSVRPAWDTEAFF. The CDR3 DNA sequence: TGTGCCTGGAGTGTACGGCCAGCTTGGGACACTGAAGCTTTCTTT.

This clonotype occurred many times. This chain uses TRBV3-1 with TRBJ1-2; possibly TRBD1 for D (6 bases). CDR1 and CDR2 (germline): LGHDT, YNNKEL (reference sequence). This CDR3 contains 15 residues. V lost 3 bases, J lost 4 bases, and 15 bases lay in between. In nucleotides, the CDR3 is TGTGCCAGCAGCCATAACCGGGGGCCCGCCTATGGCTACACCTTC. Protein product: CASSHNRGPAYGYTF.